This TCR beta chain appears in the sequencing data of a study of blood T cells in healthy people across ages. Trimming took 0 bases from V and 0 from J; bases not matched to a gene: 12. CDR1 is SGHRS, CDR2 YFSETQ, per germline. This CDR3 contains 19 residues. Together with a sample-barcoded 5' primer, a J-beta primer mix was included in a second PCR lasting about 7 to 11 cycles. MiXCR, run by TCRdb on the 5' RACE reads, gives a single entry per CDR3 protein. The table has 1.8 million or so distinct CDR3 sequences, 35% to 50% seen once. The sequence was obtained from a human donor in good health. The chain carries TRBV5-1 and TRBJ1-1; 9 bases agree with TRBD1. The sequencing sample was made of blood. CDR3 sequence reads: CASSLVPAGQGSLNTEAFF. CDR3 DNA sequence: TGCGCCAGCAGCTTGGTTCCGGCGGGACAGGGTTCCCTGAACACTGAAGCTTTCTTT.